This T cell receptor beta chain is from a study of shared clonotypes between healthy human individuals. Study results and limitations: The sharing of about 5.3% of naive CD4 clonotypes was seen across a handful of donors.

About this clone itself: Its antigen is unknown.

This table comes from immunoSEQ multiplex PCR, and its TCRdb copy is limited to in-frame clones, with some not included. This table has about 380,000 clones, 90% to 98% appearing once. Among the donors, all were Caucasian adults who lived in Nashville, Tennessee. From germline, CDR1 is SGHVS and CDR2 FQNEAQ. The CDR3 extends over 16 amino acids. V shed 5 bases and J 2 bases; nucleotides not matched to a gene: 10. The clonotype comes from a man aged 25-40 years in good health. Specimen: memory CD8+ T cells sorted from blood. The subset: CD45RO+ cells pooled with CCR7-negative TemRA cells. The V and J genes are TRBV7-8 and TRBJ2-3; 7 nucleotides agree with TRBD1. CDR3 loop: CASSLKGQLNTDTQYF. The CDR3 nucleotides are TGTGCCAGCAGCCTAAAGGGACAGCTGAACACAGATACGCAGTATTTT.